Listed below are T cell receptor beta chains from one sample, sequenced in a study of T-cell reconstitution after alpha-beta-depleted transplantation in children. Each CDR3 protein is one row after TCRdb ran MiXCR on the PCR reads. The table has fewer than 550,000 distinct CDR3 sequences, approximately 10% seen once. The input for sequencing was PBMCs, mostly from graft donor cells, taken 180 days after TCRalphabeta/CD19-depleted stem cell transplant. The receptors derive from a female patient under 10 years old who had a stem cell transplant for aplastic anemia, so the T cells may come from the graft donor. The CDR3 runs from the conserved cysteine through the conserved F or W. The order of the fields is clone size, D gene, V gene, J gene, CDR3 DNA, CDR3 protein. The D gene is left open where the match is weak. Expanded clones are given a class, and other clones once, few, many or no size at all.

abundance: .
d_gene: .
v_gene: TRBV6-5
j_gene: TRBJ2-7
CDR3nt: TGTGCCAGCAGTTACGGGCTAGCAATCAACGAGCAGTACTTC
CDR3aa: CASSYGLAINEQYF

abundance: .
d_gene: .
v_gene: TRBV7-2
j_gene: TRBJ2-3
CDR3nt: TGTGCCAGCAGCTTAGCGCGAACTAAAAGCACAGATACGCAGTATTTT
CDR3aa: CASSLARTKSTDTQYF

abundance: .
d_gene: .
v_gene: TRBV20-1
j_gene: TRBJ1-4
CDR3nt: TGCAGTGCCGCGGGGCCATATGAAAAACTGTTTTTT
CDR3aa: CSAAGPYEKLFF

abundance: .
d_gene: TRBD1
v_gene: TRBV7-3
j_gene: TRBJ2-2
CDR3nt: TGTGCCAGCAGCGTACGGGGACAGGGCTGGACCGGGGAGCTGTTTTTT
CDR3aa: CASSVRGQGWTGELFF

abundance: .
d_gene: .
v_gene: TRBV3-1
j_gene: TRBJ2-3
CDR3nt: TGTGCCAGCAGCCAAGATCTCGGGCGGACCTGTGCAGATACGCAGTATTTC
CDR3aa: CASSQDLGRTCADTQYF

abundance: many
d_gene: TRBD1
v_gene: TRBV29-1
j_gene: TRBJ1-1
CDR3nt: TGCAGCGTTGAAGGTCCCTGGGACAGCTGGGATGAAGCTTTCTTT
CDR3aa: CSVEGPWDSWDEAFF

abundance: .
d_gene: TRBD1
v_gene: TRBV27
j_gene: TRBJ2-7
CDR3nt: TGTGCCAGCAGCGACCGGGACAGCCATTCCTACGAGCAGTACTTC
CDR3aa: CASSDRDSHSYEQYF

abundance: .
d_gene: TRBD2
v_gene: TRBV20-1
j_gene: TRBJ2-3
CDR3nt: TGCAGTGCTGCCAAGACTAGCGGGAGGACAGATACGCAGTATTTT
CDR3aa: CSAAKTSGRTDTQYF

abundance: few
d_gene: .
v_gene: TRBV15
j_gene: TRBJ2-3
CDR3nt: TGTGCCACCAGCAGAACCCTACTCGGGCCTAGCACAGATACGCAGTATTTT
CDR3aa: CATSRTLLGPSTDTQYF

abundance: .
d_gene: .
v_gene: TRBV20-1
j_gene: TRBJ1-5
CDR3nt: TGCAGTGCTAGAGAGCTGGACAAACAGCCCAATCAGCCCCAGCATTTT
CDR3aa: CSARELDKQPNQPQHF

abundance: few
d_gene: TRBD2
v_gene: TRBV7-2
j_gene: TRBJ2-5
CDR3nt: TGTGCCAGCAGCCCTTCGGCGGGAGTTTTAGAGACCCAGTACTTC
CDR3aa: CASSPSAGVLETQYF

abundance: many
d_gene: .
v_gene: TRBV7-8
j_gene: TRBJ1-2
CDR3nt: TGTGCCAGCAGCTTAGCGGGGATTACCACTGGTGGCTACACCTTC
CDR3aa: CASSLAGITTGGYTF

abundance: .
d_gene: .
v_gene: TRBV19
j_gene: TRBJ2-2
CDR3nt: TGTGCCAGTAGTATAGCGGGAGAGGGAACCGGGGAGCTGTTTTTT
CDR3aa: CASSIAGEGTGELFF

abundance: few
d_gene: .
v_gene: TRBV28
j_gene: TRBJ2-7
CDR3nt: TGTGCCAGCAGCCTAAGGGGAGCAGGGAGTTACGAGCAGTACTTC
CDR3aa: CASSLRGAGSYEQYF

abundance: .
d_gene: TRBD1
v_gene: TRBV12-3/TRBV12-4
j_gene: TRBJ1-5
CDR3nt: TGTGCCAGCAGTGACGGGACAGGGTTCAATCAGCCCCAGCATTTT
CDR3aa: CASSDGTGFNQPQHF

abundance: few
d_gene: .
v_gene: TRBV29-1
j_gene: TRBJ2-6
CDR3nt: TGCAGCGTTCCACGGCAGGGCTCCGGGGCCAACGTCCTGACTTTC
CDR3aa: CSVPRQGSGANVLTF

abundance: few
d_gene: .
v_gene: TRBV12-3/TRBV12-4
j_gene: TRBJ2-4
CDR3nt: TGTGCCAGCAGTTTAGGCCGGAAAAACATTCAGTACTTC
CDR3aa: CASSLGRKNIQYF

abundance: .
d_gene: .
v_gene: TRBV6-5
j_gene: TRBJ2-1
CDR3nt: TGTGCCAGCAGTTACGGGGGCTACGGCTACAATGAGCAGTTCTTC
CDR3aa: CASSYGGYGYNEQFF

abundance: many
d_gene: TRBD2
v_gene: TRBV7-8
j_gene: TRBJ2-7
CDR3nt: TGTGCCAGCAGCAATCCTAGCGGGAGGGCCCCGTACGAGCAGTACTTC
CDR3aa: CASSNPSGRAPYEQYF

abundance: many
d_gene: .
v_gene: TRBV12-3/TRBV12-4
j_gene: TRBJ1-5
CDR3nt: TGTGCCAGCAGTTCCAGCGGGACCTACAATCAGCCCCAGCATTTT
CDR3aa: CASSSSGTYNQPQHF

abundance: many
d_gene: .
v_gene: TRBV5-1
j_gene: TRBJ2-7
CDR3nt: TGCGCCAGCAGCTTGGGACATCCCTACGAGCAGTACTTC
CDR3aa: CASSLGHPYEQYF

abundance: few
d_gene: TRBD1
v_gene: TRBV28
j_gene: TRBJ1-2
CDR3nt: TGTGCCAGCACCGGTACAGGGGGCACCTATGGCTACACCTTC
CDR3aa: CASTGTGGTYGYTF

abundance: few
d_gene: TRBD1
v_gene: TRBV29-1
j_gene: TRBJ2-7
CDR3nt: TGCAGCGGATCCGGGACAGGGGTCGAGCAGTACTTC
CDR3aa: CSGSGTGVEQYF

abundance: few
d_gene: TRBD2
v_gene: TRBV27
j_gene: TRBJ2-7
CDR3nt: TGTGCCAGCAGTTTAATATCCCCGCTAGCGGGAGGCTCCTACGAGCAGTACTTC
CDR3aa: CASSLISPLAGGSYEQYF

abundance: few
d_gene: .
v_gene: TRBV5-6
j_gene: TRBJ2-4
CDR3nt: TGTGCCAGCAGCAGATACAGGGTCCTAGCCAAAAACATTCAGTACTTC
CDR3aa: CASSRYRVLAKNIQYF

abundance: .
d_gene: .
v_gene: TRBV25-1
j_gene: TRBJ2-1
CDR3nt: TGTGCCAGCAGTGAATCAGGACCTTACAATGAGCAGTTCTTC
CDR3aa: CASSESGPYNEQFF

abundance: few
d_gene: .
v_gene: TRBV20-1
j_gene: TRBJ1-1
CDR3nt: TGCAGTGCTACCCGGACGGTGAACACTGAAGCTTTCTTT
CDR3aa: CSATRTVNTEAFF

abundance: .
d_gene: TRBD2
v_gene: TRBV7-1
j_gene: TRBJ2-1
CDR3nt: TGTGCCAGTAGCTCGGCGCCGGGACTAGCGGGAGGGCCCTCCTACAATGAGCAGTTCTTC
CDR3aa: CASSSAPGLAGGPSYNEQFF

abundance: few
d_gene: .
v_gene: TRBV6-2/TRBV6-3
j_gene: TRBJ2-7
CDR3nt: TGTGCCAGCAGCCGATGGGACAAGCCCTACGAGCAGTACTTC
CDR3aa: CASSRWDKPYEQYF

abundance: few
d_gene: TRBD1
v_gene: TRBV27
j_gene: TRBJ2-1
CDR3nt: TGTGCCAGCAGTTTTCTCCCGGGACAGGGGGCGTACAATGAGCAGTTCTTC
CDR3aa: CASSFLPGQGAYNEQFF

abundance: few
d_gene: TRBD2
v_gene: TRBV5-5
j_gene: TRBJ2-5
CDR3nt: TGTGCCAGCACCGGGAGGGGGGACTACCTTACGGAGACCCAGTACTTC
CDR3aa: CASTGRGDYLTETQYF

abundance: .
d_gene: .
v_gene: TRBV3-1
j_gene: TRBJ2-3
CDR3nt: TGTGCCAGCAGCCAAGCCCCTTCAGATACGCAGTATTTT
CDR3aa: CASSQAPSDTQYF

abundance: few
d_gene: TRBD2
v_gene: TRBV29-1
j_gene: TRBJ2-1
CDR3nt: TGCAGCGTTAACAGAAGACTAGCGTTCTTCAATGAGCAGTTCTTC
CDR3aa: CSVNRRLAFFNEQFF

abundance: .
d_gene: .
v_gene: TRBV23-1
j_gene: TRBJ2-1
CDR3nt: TGCGCCAGCAGTCAAAAATTCAGGTGTTCCCCGGGAAATGAGCAGTTCTTC
CDR3aa: CASSQKFRCSPGNEQFF

abundance: .
d_gene: .
v_gene: TRBV20-1
j_gene: TRBJ2-7
CDR3nt: TGCAGTGCAGCGGCCCTATACGAGCAGTACTTC
CDR3aa: CSAAALYEQYF

abundance: many
d_gene: .
v_gene: TRBV10-2
j_gene: TRBJ2-1
CDR3nt: TGCGCCAGCAGTGAGTTGGGTAGCGACCCACCGCAGTTCTTC
CDR3aa: CASSELGSDPPQFF

abundance: few
d_gene: TRBD2
v_gene: TRBV28
j_gene: TRBJ2-7
CDR3nt: TGTGCCAGCAGTTTAATGGGAGCGGGGAACGAGCAGTACTTC
CDR3aa: CASSLMGAGNEQYF